These 32 T cell receptor beta chains were sequenced from one sample in a study of control samples from healthy donors and cancer patients. The protocol was immunoSEQ multiplex PCR, while the TCRdb copy is restricted to in-frame clones and leaves out a portion. Of about 190,000 clones listed, approximately 91% were seen once; the top ten hold 1.8%. Material for sequencing was blood. Receptor source: a man aged 25-45 years in good health.

This chain connects TRBV24-1 to TRBJ2-3; no clear D gene. Germline CDR1 KGHDR, CDR2 SFDVKD. The CDR3 sequence is 14 residues long. The germline V and J ends were trimmed by 4 bases and 7 bases, with 14 bases remaining between them. The CDR3 spells CATSDISSLHTQYF. The CDR3 nucleotides read TGTGCCACCAGTGACATCTCTAGTCTCCATACGCAGTATTTT.

This sequence joins TRBV20-1 and TRBJ1-1, with D tentatively TRBD1 (5 bases). Germline values: CDR1 DFQATT, CDR2 SNEGSKA (reference sequence). This CDR3 comprises 13 residues. The V and J ends lost 3 bases and 7 bases respectively, with 15 bases between them. The CDR3 loop reads CSASQTGGSEAFF. For the CDR3, the DNA is TGCAGTGCTAGTCAAACGGGGGGTAGTGAAGCTTTCTTT.

V and J are TRBV6-5 and TRBJ2-7; a weak D match, TRBD1 (5 bases). Germline V lookup: CDR1 MNHEY, CDR2 SVGAGI. The CDR3 consists of 14 residues. V lost 2 bases and J lost 1, with 9 bases in between. DNA of the CDR3: TGTGCCAGCAGTTACCAGGCAGGGTCCTACGAGCAGTACTTC. This codes for CASSYQAGSYEQYF.

The V call is TRBV4-1, the J call TRBJ1-2, with 7 positions matching TRBD1. The length of the CDR3 is 15 residues. V gave up 0 bases and J gave up 4 bases; unmatched junction bases: 5. The V gene's germline CDR1 is MGHRA and CDR2 YSYEKL. The CDR3 region is CASSQDPQGVYGYTF. DNA of the CDR3: TGCGCCAGCAGCCAAGACCCTCAGGGGGTCTATGGCTACACCTTC.

This chain's CDR3 is CASSSGPTYEQYF. The DNA of the CDR3 is TGTGCCAGCAGTTCGGGACCGACCTACGAGCAGTACTTC. This sequence joins TRBV28 and TRBJ2-7; D possibly uses TRBD1 or TRBD2 (5 bases each). The V end lost 4 bases, the J end lost 2 bases, and 9 bases lay between the germline ends. Germline values: CDR1 MDHEN, CDR2 SYDVKM. CDR3 length: 13 residues.

The CDR3 sequence is CASSLMRDEQYF. Here the CDR3 DNA reads TGTGCCAGCAGTTTAATGAGGGACGAGCAGTACTTC. V is TRBV6-6 and J is TRBJ2-7; TRBD2 might be the D (5 bases). Germline V gene data show CDR1 as MNHNY and CDR2 as SVGAGI (reference sequence). This CDR3 comprises 12 residues. V lost 4 bases, J lost 5 bases, and 9 bases lay in between.

This clone has just one count. The chain uses TRBV4-1 and TRBJ2-1; TRBD1 or TRBD2 may be the D gene (6 bases each). The germline V gene has CDR1 MGHRA and CDR2 YSYEKL. V was shortened by 0 bases and J by 0 bases, with 15 bases between the two germline ends. The CDR3 extends over 18 amino acids. The CDR3 nucleotides are TGCGCCAGCAGCCAAGATAGTCCGGGGGCATACTCCTACAATGAGCAGTTCTTC. This codes for CASSQDSPGAYSYNEQFF.

This clone was observed a single time. For the CDR3, the DNA is TGTGCCAGTAGTACCACGGGACCCTCAGCGTCTCGTGGCTACACCTTC. Its translation is CASSTTGPSASRGYTF. The rearrangement links TRBV19 to TRBJ1-2; D perhaps matches TRBD1 (5 bases). This CDR3 region has 16 residues. V shed 4 bases and J shed 7 bases, with 22 bases lying between them. Per the germline V gene, CDR1 is LNHDA and CDR2 is SQIVND (reference sequence).

This clone appeared once. The chain combines TRBV6-1 with TRBJ2-2, with TRBD1 as a possible D gene (6 bases). V was shortened by 4 bases and J by 9 bases, with 24 bases between the two germline ends. The CDR3 runs 17 residues. In germline, CDR1 is MNHNS, CDR2 SASEGT. DNA of the CDR3: TGTGCCAGCAGTGGCCATCCACTTAGACAGGCCCGGAGGGAGCTGTTTTTT. As protein: CASSGHPLRQARRELFF.

The chain recombines TRBV6-5 with TRBJ2-7; D not resolved. V was shortened by 7 bases and J by 0 bases, with 13 bases between the two germline ends. The CDR3 sequence is 14 residues long. Per the germline V gene, CDR1 is MNHEY and CDR2 is SVGAGI. This CDR3 reads CASTQAGRSYEQYF. The CDR3 nucleotides are TGTGCCAGCACCCAGGCAGGCCGCTCCTACGAGCAGTACTTC.

The chain has TRBV14 and TRBJ2-2; a possible D gene is TRBD1 (6 bases). The V and J ends lost 4 bases and 5 bases respectively, with 11 bases between them. Germline V gene sequence: CDR1 SGHDN, CDR2 FVKESK. This CDR3 has 14 residues. CDR3: CASSPTGWTGELFF. For the CDR3, the DNA is TGTGCCAGCAGCCCGACAGGATGGACCGGGGAGCTGTTTTTT.

The chain recombines TRBV6-5 with TRBJ2-1, with 11 bases that match TRBD2. CDR3 length equals 15 residues. Per the germline V gene, CDR1 is MNHEY and CDR2 is SVGAGI. V was clipped by 7 bases and J by 7 bases; unmatched bases: 9. In DNA form, the CDR3 reads TGTGCCAGCACCTATAGCGGGGGGGTGCGGAATGAGCAGTTCTTC. Translation gives CASTYSGGVRNEQFF.

The CDR3 DNA follows: TGTGCCAGCAGCCAAGACATTCAAGTGAGGAATGAGCAGTTCTTC. The encoded protein is CASSQDIQVRNEQFF. This chain connects TRBV3-1 (or the pseudogene TRBV3-2) to TRBJ2-1; no reliable D call. There are 15 residues in the CDR3. Germline CDR1 and CDR2: LGHDT and YNNKEL (reference sequence). Trimming left V 0 bases short and J 7 bases short, with 13 bases between.

In its sample, this clone was seen a few times. The J gene is TRBJ2-7, the V gene TRBV2; TRBD2 might be the D (6 bases). CDR1 and CDR2 (germline): SNHLY, FYNNEI. Trimming stripped 2 bases from V and 2 bases from J, with 10 bases between. This CDR3 region has 14 residues. The CDR3 bases are TGTGCCAGCAGTGAACGCGGGAATACCTACGAGCAGTACTTC. It codes for CASSERGNTYEQYF.

V usage is TRBV10-1 and J usage is TRBJ2-3, with TRBD2 identical over 12 bases. Germline V CDR1 and CDR2: WNHNN, SYGVQD (reference sequence). This CDR3 has 16 residues. With 0 bases clipped from V and 7 bases from J, the junction kept 5 bases outside the gene matches. CDR3 protein: CASSESLAGGRNTQYF. DNA of the CDR3: TGCGCCAGCAGTGAGTCTCTAGCGGGGGGGCGAAATACGCAGTATTTT.

The chain has TRBV5-6 and TRBJ1-2; a possible D gene is TRBD1 (6 bases). This CDR3 has 14 residues. Trimming removed 2 bases from V and 3 bases from J, with 11 bases in between. The germline V gene encodes CDR1 SGHDT and CDR2 YYEEEE. CDR3 protein: CASSLLGGDYGYTF. The DNA for the CDR3 is TGTGCCAGCAGCTTACTAGGGGGGGACTATGGCTACACCTTC.

In the case of this clone: Distinct nucleotide sequences in the sample also encode this CDR3. The chain carries TRBV5-6 and TRBJ2-7; TRBD1 matches 8 bases. CDR3 length equals 14 residues. The germline gives CDR1 SGHDT, CDR2 YYEEEE. The V gene end was trimmed by 4 bases and the J gene end by 3 bases; junction bases not matched to a gene: 6. The CDR3 sequence: CASSLGQGFYEQYF. The CDR3 DNA sequence: TGTGCCAGCAGCCTCGGACAGGGATTCTACGAGCAGTACTTC.

This clone occurred once. The chain has TRBV6-5 and TRBJ2-3; D uncertain. Trimming stripped 2 bases from V and 3 bases from J, with 6 bases between. The CDR3 has 13 amino acids. Germline V lookup: CDR1 MNHEY, CDR2 SVGAGI. As DNA, the CDR3 is TGTGCCAGCAGTTACCAGGAGACAGATACGCAGTATTTT. Its translation: CASSYQETDTQYF.

This clone was recorded only once. Germline and junction disagree at one end, which may indicate a read error. The chain is built from TRBV27 and TRBJ2-7; TRBD2 aligns across 10 bases. CDR1 is MNHEY and CDR2 is SMNVEV in the germline V gene (reference sequence). The CDR3 totals 15 residues. CDR3 sequence reads: CAGSTSGAFSYEQYF. Written as DNA, the CDR3 is TGTGCCGGCAGCACTAGCGGGGCCTTTTCCTACGAGCAGTACTTC.

The chain uses TRBV19 and TRBJ2-6; possible D gene TRBD1, 9 bases. This CDR3 is 21 amino acids long. Germline values: CDR1 LNHDA, CDR2 SQIVND (reference sequence). V lost 5 bases and J 0 bases, leaving 26 bases between the germline ends. The CDR3 DNA follows: TGTGCCAGTAGTCGGACCGGGGGGGACAGGGAGGTTGACTCTGGGGCCAACGTCCTGACTTTC. Protein: CASSRTGGDREVDSGANVLTF.

CDR3 nucleotide sequence: TGTGCCAGCAGTGAACAGGGACAGGGAGATGGCTACACCTTC. Encoded protein: CASSEQGQGDGYTF. The chain couples TRBV6-1 to TRBJ1-2; 9 nucleotides align to TRBD1. The germline CDR1 and CDR2 sequences are MNHNS and SASEGT. Trimming removed 2 bases from V and 6 bases from J; junction bases left unmatched: 4. The CDR3 extends over 14 amino acids.

CDR3: CASSLDPSDLYNEQFF. CDR3 nucleotide sequence: TGTGCCAGCAGCTTAGATCCTAGCGATTTGTACAATGAGCAGTTCTTC. The V call is TRBV11-2, the J call TRBJ2-1; tentatively, D is TRBD2 (6 bases). The CDR3 loop spans 16 amino acids. V was pared by 0 bases and J by 4 bases, with 13 bases between. Looked up from germline, CDR1 is SGHAT and CDR2 is FQNNGV.

The V call is TRBV6-5, the J call TRBJ1-1; D gene ambiguous. Trimming left V 5 bases short and J 0 bases short, with 7 bases between. The CDR3 has 13 amino acids. Germline CDR1 and CDR2: MNHEY and SVGAGI. For the CDR3, the DNA is TGTGCCAGCAGTCCGACACTGAACACTGAAGCTTTCTTT. Translating gives CASSPTLNTEAFF.

A word on this clone: A junction boundary mismatches the germline segment, possibly from a read error. The rearrangement uses TRBV9 and TRBJ2-3, with 9 bases that match TRBD2. The CDR3 consists of 13 residues. CDR1 and CDR2 from the germline V gene are SGDLS and YYNGEE. The CDR3 nucleotides read TGTGCCAGTAGCGGGGGTATCCCAGATACGCAGTATTTT. This gives the protein CASSGGIPDTQYF.

V usage is TRBV19 and J usage is TRBJ1-1; D gene uncertain. This CDR3 has 13 residues. The V end was cut by 6 bases, the J end by 5 bases, with 13 bases between. The V gene's germline CDR1 is LNHDA and CDR2 SQIVND (reference sequence). The CDR3 loop reads CASSTTPVTEAFF. Written as DNA, the CDR3 is TGTGCCAGTAGCACCACCCCCGTTACTGAAGCTTTCTTT.

The chain combines TRBV23-1 with TRBJ2-7; TRBD1 matches 9 bases. TRBV23-1 falls under the ORF class, with uncertain function. The CDR3 is 17 residues long. The junction had 16 bases not matched to a gene; V was cut back by 8 bases and J by 2 bases. DNA of the CDR3: TGCGCCAGCGCCCTTTCCGGGACAGGGTTTTTTCCCTACGAGCAGTACTTC. Its protein is CASALSGTGFFPYEQYF.

Notes on this clone: Other nucleotide sequences from this sample produce the same CDR3. The V call is TRBV15, the J call TRBJ1-4; the D gene is possibly TRBD1 (6 bases). Per the germline V gene, CDR1 is LNHNV and CDR2 is YYDKDF (reference sequence). V gave up 0 bases and J gave up 4 bases, with 12 bases separating them. The CDR3 runs 16 residues. The DNA of the CDR3 is TGTGCCACCAGCAGAGATAAAGGCAGGGGTAATGAAAAACTGTTTTTT. Protein: CATSRDKGRGNEKLFF.

This sequence joins TRBV2 and TRBJ1-4, with unresolved D. Germline values: CDR1 SNHLY, CDR2 FYNNEI. V gave up 7 bases and J gave up 0 bases, with 9 bases separating them. This CDR3 region has 14 residues. Here the CDR3 DNA reads TGTGCCAGCACGCGGCGGGCAACTAATGAAAAACTGTTTTTT. As protein: CASTRRATNEKLFF.

The chain is built from TRBV7-6 and TRBJ2-1; 9 bases map to TRBD1. The CDR3 consists of 15 residues. CDR1 is SGHVS and CDR2 is FNYEAQ in the germline V gene. The V and J ends lost 5 bases and 6 bases, in that order; junction bases with no gene match: 8. CDR3 residues: CASSPDLTGGNEQFF. CDR3 bases: TGTGCCAGCAGCCCCGATTTGACAGGGGGCAATGAGCAGTTCTTC.

Concerning this clone: Its ends do not fully match the called genes, so a read error is possible. The chain's CDR3 is CASSLGQPNSPLHF. The CDR3 DNA reads TGCGCCAGCAGTTTGGGACAGCCAAATTCACCCCTCCACTTT. The chain joins TRBV5-1 to TRBJ1-6, with TRBD1 identical over 7 bases. The germline CDR1 and CDR2 sequences are SGHRS and YFSETQ. This CDR3 has 14 amino acids.

The chain combines TRBV3-1 (or the pseudogene TRBV3-2) with TRBJ1-6; 9 positions agree with TRBD1. The germline CDR1 and CDR2 sequences are LGHDT and YNNKEL (reference sequence). The V segment lost 4 bases and the J segment 9 bases; nucleotides outside the gene matches: 7. The CDR3 is 15 amino acids. Written as DNA, the CDR3 is TGTGCCAGCAGCCCAGCCGGGACAGGGAGTTCACCCCTCCACTTT. Its protein is CASSPAGTGSSPLHF.

This chain joins TRBV6-1 and TRBJ2-4; 8 bases are shared with TRBD2. After removal of 2 bases from V and 1 base from J, the junction contained 10 bases not matched to a gene. The CDR3 spans 18 residues. Germline loops: CDR1 MNHNS, CDR2 SASEGT. DNA of the CDR3: TGTGCCAGCAGTGAAATCCTCTCGGGGGGGCGGGCCAAAAACATTCAGTACTTC. This codes for CASSEILSGGRAKNIQYF.